This T cell receptor beta chain was observed in a study of identical twins. All donors comprised healthy Caucasians. V dropped 2 bases and J dropped 5 bases, with 12 bases sitting between them. Per germline, CDR1 DFQATT and CDR2 SNEGSKA (reference sequence). There are 13 residues in the CDR3. TCRdb recomputed calls from the 5' RACE reads with MiXCR, one row per CDR3 protein. The table lists about 500,000 distinct CDR3 sequences, 13% to 15% of them singletons, with more than 0.8% in the top ten. The sample was also reused in another study, on yellow fever vaccine responses in identical twins.

The chain couples TRBV20-1 to TRBJ2-5; no clear D gene. This clonotype originated in a woman between 18 and 30 years old in good health. The sequenced sample was CD4+ T cells sorted from blood. CDR3 in DNA: TGCAGTGCTAGACCGGATGGACGGGAGACCCAGTACTTC. It translates to CSARPDGRETQYF.